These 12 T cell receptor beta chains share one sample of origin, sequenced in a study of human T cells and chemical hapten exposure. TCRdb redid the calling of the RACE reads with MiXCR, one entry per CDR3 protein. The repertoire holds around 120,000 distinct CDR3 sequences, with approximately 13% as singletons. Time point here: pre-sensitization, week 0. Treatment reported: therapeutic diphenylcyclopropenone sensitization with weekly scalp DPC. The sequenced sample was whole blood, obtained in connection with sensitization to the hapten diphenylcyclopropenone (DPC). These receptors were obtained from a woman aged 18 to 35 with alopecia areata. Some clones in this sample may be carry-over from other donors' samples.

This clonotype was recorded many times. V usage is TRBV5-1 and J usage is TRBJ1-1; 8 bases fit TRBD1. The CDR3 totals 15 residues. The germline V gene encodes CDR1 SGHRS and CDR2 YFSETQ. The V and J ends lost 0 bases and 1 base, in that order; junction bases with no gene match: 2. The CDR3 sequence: CASSLDGQGNTEAFF. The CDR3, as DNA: TGCGCCAGCAGCTTGGACGGACAGGGGAACACTGAAGCTTTCTTT.

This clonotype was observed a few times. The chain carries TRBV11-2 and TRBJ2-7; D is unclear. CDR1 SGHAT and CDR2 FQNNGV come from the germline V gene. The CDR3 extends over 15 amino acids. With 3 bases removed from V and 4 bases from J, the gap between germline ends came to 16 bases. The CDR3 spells CASSFIRAQRYEQYF. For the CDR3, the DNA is TGTGCCAGCAGCTTCATCCGGGCCCAGCGATACGAGCAGTACTTC.

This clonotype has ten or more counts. The CDR3 spells CASSLAGAQGSYEQYF. CDR3 nucleotide sequence: TGTGCCAGCAGCTTAGCTGGGGCACAAGGCTCCTACGAGCAGTACTTC. V is TRBV11-2 and J is TRBJ2-7, with D tentatively TRBD1 (5 bases). This CDR3 is built from 16 residues. Germline V gene data show CDR1 as SGHAT and CDR2 as FQNNGV. V was pared by 1 base and J by 0 bases, with 13 bases between. The whole variable domain, remainder taken from reference TRBV11-2 and TRBJ2-7, is EAGVAQSPRYKIIEKRQSVAFWCNPISGHATLYWYQQILGQGPKLLIQFQNNGVVDDSQLPKDRFSAERLKGVDSTLKIQPAKLEDSAVYLCASSLAGAQGSYEQYFGPGTRLTVT.

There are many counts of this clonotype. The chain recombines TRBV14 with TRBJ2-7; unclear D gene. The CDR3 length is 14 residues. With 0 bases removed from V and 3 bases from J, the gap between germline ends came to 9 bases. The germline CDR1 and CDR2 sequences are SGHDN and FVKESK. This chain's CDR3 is CASSQDYLVYEQYF. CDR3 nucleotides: TGTGCCAGCAGCCAAGATTACCTGGTCTACGAGCAGTACTTC.

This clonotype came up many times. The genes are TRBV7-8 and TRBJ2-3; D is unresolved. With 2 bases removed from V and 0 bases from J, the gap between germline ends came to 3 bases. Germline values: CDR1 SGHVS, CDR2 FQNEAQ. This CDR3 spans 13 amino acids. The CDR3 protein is CASSLSSTDTQYF. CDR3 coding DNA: TGTGCCAGCAGCTTAAGCAGCACAGATACGCAGTATTTT.

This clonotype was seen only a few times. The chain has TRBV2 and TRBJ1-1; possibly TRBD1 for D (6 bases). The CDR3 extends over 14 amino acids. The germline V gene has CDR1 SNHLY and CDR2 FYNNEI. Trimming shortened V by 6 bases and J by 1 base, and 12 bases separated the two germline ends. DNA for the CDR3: TGTGCCAGCAGCCGGGACACCGAGAACACTGAAGCTTTCTTT. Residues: CASSRDTENTEAFF.

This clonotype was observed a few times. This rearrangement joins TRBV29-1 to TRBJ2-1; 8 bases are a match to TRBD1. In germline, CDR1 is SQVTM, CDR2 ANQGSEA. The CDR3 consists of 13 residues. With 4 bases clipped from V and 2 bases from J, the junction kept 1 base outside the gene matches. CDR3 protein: CSVVTGAYNEQFF. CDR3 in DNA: TGCAGCGTTGTGACAGGGGCCTACAATGAGCAGTTCTTC.

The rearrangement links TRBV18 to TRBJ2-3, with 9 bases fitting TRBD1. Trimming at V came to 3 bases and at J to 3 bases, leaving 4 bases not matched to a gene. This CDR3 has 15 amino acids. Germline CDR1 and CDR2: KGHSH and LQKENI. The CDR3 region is CASSPGDRGTDTQYF. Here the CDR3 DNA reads TGTGCCAGCTCACCGGGCGACAGGGGGACAGATACGCAGTATTTT.

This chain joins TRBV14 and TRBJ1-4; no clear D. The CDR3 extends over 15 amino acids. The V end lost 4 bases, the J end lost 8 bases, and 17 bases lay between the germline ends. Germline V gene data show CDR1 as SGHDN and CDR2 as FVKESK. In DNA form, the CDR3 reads TGTGCCAGCAGCCGCTCGCCGGCAGTAGGGGAAAAACTGTTTTTT. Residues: CASSRSPAVGEKLFF.

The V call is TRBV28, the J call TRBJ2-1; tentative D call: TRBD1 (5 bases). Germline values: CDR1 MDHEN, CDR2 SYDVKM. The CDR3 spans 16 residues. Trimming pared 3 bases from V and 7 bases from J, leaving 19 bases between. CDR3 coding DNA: TGTGCCAGCAGTTTTGGCCAGGGCCGAATGAGGAATGAGCAGTTCTTC. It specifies CASSFGQGRMRNEQFF.

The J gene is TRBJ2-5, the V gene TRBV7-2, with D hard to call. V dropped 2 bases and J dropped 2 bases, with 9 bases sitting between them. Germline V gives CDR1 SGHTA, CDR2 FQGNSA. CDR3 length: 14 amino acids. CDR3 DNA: TGTGCCAGCAGCTTAAACGGCTTTCAAGAGACCCAGTACTTC. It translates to CASSLNGFQETQYF.

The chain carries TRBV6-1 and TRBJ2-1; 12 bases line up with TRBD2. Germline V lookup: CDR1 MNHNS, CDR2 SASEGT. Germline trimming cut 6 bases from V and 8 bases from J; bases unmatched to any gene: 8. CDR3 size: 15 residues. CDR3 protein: CASSLLAGGPDEQFF. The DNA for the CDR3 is TGTGCCAGCAGCCTCCTAGCGGGGGGGCCCGATGAGCAGTTCTTC.